This TCR beta chain was profiled in a study of regulatory T cells in long-lasting Graves disease. V lost 1 base and J lost 4, with 11 bases in between. Germline-derived CDR1 and CDR2 are SGHRS and YFSETQ. The CDR3 loop spans 14 amino acids. Time point indicated: newly diagnosed GD, antithyroid drugs for less than 3 months. PBMC RNA was the source of the TCR library. Investigators prepared the TCR beta libraries by applying iRepertoire HTBI primers and Arm-PCR of CDR3 regions. In TCRdb, the multiplex PCR reads were re-called with MiXCR into one record per CDR3 protein. The table lists under 250,000 distinct CDR3 sequences, approximately 18% of them singletons. The sample also formed part of further work on T cells in Graves' hyperthyroidism and ophthalmopathy. That report adds: Among the patients, aged 18 to 65, hyperthyroidism was newly diagnosed and had lasted under 2 months.

The source material was peripheral blood mononuclear cells (PBMCs), sampled at new diagnosis, from a patient treated with antithyroid drugs. This chain links TRBV5-1 with TRBJ1-2; D is ambiguous. The TCR was taken from a woman in her twenties or thirties with Graves disease. Here the CDR3 DNA reads TGCGCCAGCAGCTTGAGGACGGTGGGCTATGGCTACACCTTC. Amino acid sequence: CASSLRTVGYGYTF.